Below are 5 T cell receptor beta chains sequenced from a single sample in a study of cytomegalovirus exposure and HLA in healthy donors. In the PCR, 60 Vbeta and 13 Jbeta primers were used. The assay was immunoSEQ multiplex PCR, and TCRdb's table has in-frame clones only and misses some. Its clone listing holds tens of thousands of clones. The sequencing sample was made of PBMCs. The receptors were gathered from a man in his fifties or sixties in good health and CMV-seronegative.

The chain combines TRBV18 with TRBJ2-3; D remains ambiguous. CDR1 and CDR2 (germline): KGHSH, LQKENI. With 6 bases removed from V and 4 bases from J, the gap between germline ends came to 5 bases. The CDR3 runs to 11 residues. CDR3: CASSPSDTQYF. CDR3 DNA sequence: TGTGCCAGCTCCCCCTCAGATACGCAGTATTTT. Full variable domain (rest looked up from reference TRBV18 and TRBJ2-3): NAGVMQNPRHLVRRRGQEARLRCSPMKGHSHVYWYRQLPEEGLKFMVYLQKENIIDESGMPKERFSAEFPKEGPSILRIQQVVRGDSAAYFCASSPSDTQYFGPGTRLTVL.

The CDR3 sequence is CAIRRQVSGANVLTF. The CDR3 DNA sequence: TGTGCCATCAGGAGACAGGTCTCTGGGGCCAACGTCCTGACTTTC. The V call is TRBV10-3, the J call TRBJ2-6, with D possibly being TRBD1 (6 bases). CDR3 length: 15 amino acids. Germline V CDR1 and CDR2: ENHRY, SYGVKD. Trimming shortened V by 6 bases and J by 0 bases, and 9 bases separated the two germline ends.

The chain carries TRBV27 and TRBJ1-6; TRBD1 matches 7 bases. This CDR3 region has 17 residues. Germline V CDR1 and CDR2: MNHEY, SMNVEV (reference sequence). V shed 3 bases and J 4 bases; nucleotides not matched to a gene: 9. CDR3 in amino acids: CASSFDGQELYNSPLHF. CDR3 sequence (DNA): TGTGCCAGCAGTTTCGACGGACAGGAACTATATAATTCACCCCTCCACTTT.

The CDR3: CASSILQDNSPLHF. The DNA of the CDR3 is TGTGCCAGTAGTATATTGCAGGATAATTCACCCCTCCACTTT. The rearrangement links TRBV19 to TRBJ1-6; D unclear. CDR1 LNHDA and CDR2 SQIVND come from the germline V gene (reference sequence). The CDR3 is made up of 14 amino acids. Trimming left V 2 bases short and J 5 bases short, with 7 bases between.

The V gene is TRBV13, the J gene TRBJ1-2; 7 bases match TRBD1. The CDR3 consists of 15 residues. V lost 0 bases, J lost 4 bases, and 5 bases stayed unmatched. Germline V gene data show CDR1 as PRHDT and CDR2 as FYEKMQ (reference sequence). CDR3 protein: CASSLGARGAYGYTF. The CDR3 DNA sequence: TGTGCCAGCAGCTTAGGTGCCAGGGGGGCCTATGGCTACACCTTC. Full variable domain (outside the CDR3, taken from reference TRBV13 and TRBJ1-2): AAGVIQSPRHLIKEKRETATLKCYPIPRHDTVYWYQQGPGQDPQFLISFYEKMQSDKGSIPDRFSAQQFSDYHSELNMSSLELGDSALYFCASSLGARGAYGYTFGSGTRLTVV.